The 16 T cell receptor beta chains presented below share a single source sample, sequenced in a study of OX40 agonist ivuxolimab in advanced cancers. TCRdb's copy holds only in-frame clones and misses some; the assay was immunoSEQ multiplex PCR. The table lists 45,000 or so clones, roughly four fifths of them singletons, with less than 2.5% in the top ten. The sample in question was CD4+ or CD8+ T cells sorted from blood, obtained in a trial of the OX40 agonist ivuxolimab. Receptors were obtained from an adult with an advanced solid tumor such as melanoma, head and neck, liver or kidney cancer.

The CDR3 DNA follows: TGTGCCAGTGTCCGGGCGAACACTGAAGCTTTCTTT. This translates into CASVRANTEAFF. The V and J genes are TRBV2 and TRBJ1-1, with no clear D. V was cut by 9 bases and J by 1 base, with 9 bases left in between. Germline V lookup: CDR1 SNHLY, CDR2 FYNNEI. The CDR3 runs to 12 residues.

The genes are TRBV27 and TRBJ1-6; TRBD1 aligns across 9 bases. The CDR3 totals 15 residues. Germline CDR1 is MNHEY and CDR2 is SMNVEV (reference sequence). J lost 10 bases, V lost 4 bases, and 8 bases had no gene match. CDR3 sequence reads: CASSSDRGKESPLHF. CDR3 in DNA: TGTGCCAGCAGTTCAGACAGGGGGAAAGAATCACCCCTCCACTTT.

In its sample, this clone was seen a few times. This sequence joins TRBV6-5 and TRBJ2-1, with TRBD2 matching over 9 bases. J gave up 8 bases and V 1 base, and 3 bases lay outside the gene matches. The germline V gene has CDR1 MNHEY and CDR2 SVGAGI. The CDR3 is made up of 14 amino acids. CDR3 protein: CASSYLGLADEQFF. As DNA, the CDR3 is TGTGCCAGCAGTTACTTGGGACTAGCAGATGAGCAGTTCTTC.

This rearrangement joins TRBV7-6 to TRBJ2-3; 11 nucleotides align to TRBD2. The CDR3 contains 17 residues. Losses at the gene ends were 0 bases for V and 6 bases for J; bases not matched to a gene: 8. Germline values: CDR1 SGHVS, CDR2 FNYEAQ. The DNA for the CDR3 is TGTGCCAGCAGCTTAGCGCTAGCGGGAGGCCCCCCGGATACGCAGTATTTT. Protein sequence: CASSLALAGGPPDTQYF.

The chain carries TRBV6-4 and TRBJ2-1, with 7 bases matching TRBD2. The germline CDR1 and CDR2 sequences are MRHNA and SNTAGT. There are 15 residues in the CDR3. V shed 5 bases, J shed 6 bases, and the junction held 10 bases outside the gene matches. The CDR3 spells CASSPRAGVRNEQFF. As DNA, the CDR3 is TGTGCCAGCAGTCCGAGGGCGGGAGTACGCAATGAGCAGTTCTTC.

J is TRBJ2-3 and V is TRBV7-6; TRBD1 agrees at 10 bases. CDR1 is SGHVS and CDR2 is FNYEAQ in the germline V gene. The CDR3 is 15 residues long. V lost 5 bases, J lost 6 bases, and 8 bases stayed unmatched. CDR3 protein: CASSPRQGAGDTQYF. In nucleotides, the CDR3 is TGTGCCAGCAGCCCTAGACAGGGGGCGGGGGATACGCAGTATTTT.

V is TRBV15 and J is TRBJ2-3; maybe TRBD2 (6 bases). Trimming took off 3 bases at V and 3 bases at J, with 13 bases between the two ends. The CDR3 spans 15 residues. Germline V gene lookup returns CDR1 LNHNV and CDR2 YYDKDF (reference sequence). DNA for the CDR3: TGTGCCACCAGCAGGGGACTGGACCCTACAGATACGCAGTATTTT. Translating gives CATSRGLDPTDTQYF.

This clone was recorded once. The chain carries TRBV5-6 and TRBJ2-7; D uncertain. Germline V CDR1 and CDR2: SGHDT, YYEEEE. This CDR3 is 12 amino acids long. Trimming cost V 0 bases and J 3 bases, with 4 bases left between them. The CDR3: CASSLDGYEQYF. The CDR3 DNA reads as TGTGCCAGCAGCTTGGACGGCTACGAGCAGTACTTC.

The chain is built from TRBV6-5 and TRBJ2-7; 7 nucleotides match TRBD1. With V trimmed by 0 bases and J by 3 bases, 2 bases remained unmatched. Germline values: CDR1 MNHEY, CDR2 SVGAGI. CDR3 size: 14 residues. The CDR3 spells CASSYSTGHYEQYF. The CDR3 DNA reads TGTGCCAGCAGTTACTCGACAGGGCACTACGAGCAGTACTTC.

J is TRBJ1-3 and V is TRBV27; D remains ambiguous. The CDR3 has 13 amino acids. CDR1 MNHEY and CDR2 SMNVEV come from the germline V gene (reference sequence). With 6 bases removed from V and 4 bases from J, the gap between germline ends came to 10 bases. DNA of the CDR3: TGTGCCAGCAGGCGACAAGGGGGAAACACCATATATTTT. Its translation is CASRRQGGNTIYF.

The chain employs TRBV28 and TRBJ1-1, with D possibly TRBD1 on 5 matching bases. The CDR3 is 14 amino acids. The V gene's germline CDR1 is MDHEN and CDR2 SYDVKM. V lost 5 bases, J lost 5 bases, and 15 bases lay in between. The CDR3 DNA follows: TGTGCCAGCAGTCCCGGGGGGTGGTATACTGAAGCTTTCTTT. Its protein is CASSPGGWYTEAFF.

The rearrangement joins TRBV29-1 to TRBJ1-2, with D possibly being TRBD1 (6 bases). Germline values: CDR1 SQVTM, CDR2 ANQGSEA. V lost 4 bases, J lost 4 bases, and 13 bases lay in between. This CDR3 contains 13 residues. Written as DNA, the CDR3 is TGCAGCGTTGGGTCAGGGGATGGCTATGGCTACACCTTC. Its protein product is CSVGSGDGYGYTF. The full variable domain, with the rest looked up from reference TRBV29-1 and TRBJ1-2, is SAVISQKPSRDICQRGTSLTIQCQVDSQVTMMFWYRQQPGQSLTLIATANQGSEATYESGFVIDKFPISRPNLTFSTLTVSNMSPEDSSIYLCSVGSGDGYGYTFGSGTRLTVV.

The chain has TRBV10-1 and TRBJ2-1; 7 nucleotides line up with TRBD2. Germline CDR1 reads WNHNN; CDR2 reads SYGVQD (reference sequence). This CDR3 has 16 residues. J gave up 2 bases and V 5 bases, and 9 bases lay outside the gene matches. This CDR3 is CASSTTGDYPYNEQFF. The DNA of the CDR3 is TGCGCCAGCAGTACCACCGGGGACTATCCCTACAATGAGCAGTTCTTC.

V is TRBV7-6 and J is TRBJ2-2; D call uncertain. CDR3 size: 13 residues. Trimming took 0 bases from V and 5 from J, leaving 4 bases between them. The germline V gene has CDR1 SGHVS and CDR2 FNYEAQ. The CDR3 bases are TGTGCCAGCAGCTTAGCCCGGACCGGGGAGCTGTTTTTT. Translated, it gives CASSLARTGELFF.

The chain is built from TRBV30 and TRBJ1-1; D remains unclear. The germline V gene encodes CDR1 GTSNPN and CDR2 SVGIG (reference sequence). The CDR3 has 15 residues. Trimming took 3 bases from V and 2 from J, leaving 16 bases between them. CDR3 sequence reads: CAWSPSGGLNTEAFF. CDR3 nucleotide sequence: TGTGCCTGGAGCCCATCCGGAGGGTTAAACACTGAAGCTTTCTTT.

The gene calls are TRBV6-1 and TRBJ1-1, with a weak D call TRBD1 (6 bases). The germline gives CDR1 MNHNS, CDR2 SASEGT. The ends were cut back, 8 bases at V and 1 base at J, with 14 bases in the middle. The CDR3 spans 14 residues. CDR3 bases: TGTGCCAGCTTCCTGGGGGGGGCGAACACTGAAGCTTTCTTT. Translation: CASFLGGANTEAFF.